The subject of this entry is one T cell receptor (beta chain). Its antigen has not been determined. No clone much larger than this one lies a single base away; base qualities are absent. The data are from a study of OX40 agonist ivuxolimab in advanced cancers. Some background on the complete study: Ivuxolimab was an agonistic, fully human IgG2 monoclonal antibody directed against OX40 (CD134), a costimulatory receptor. The purpose of peripheral TCRbeta sequencing was to test whether ivuxolimab changed TCR sequence diversity and led to clonal T-cell expansion. In the dose-escalation cohort, roughly 80% of patients were male, and the mean age was approximately 64 years, with a range of roughly 23 to 85. Intravenous ivuxolimab was administered to patients every 2 weeks at six dose levels: 0.01, 0.1, 0.3, 1.5, 3 and 10 mg/kg. Three dose-escalation patients achieved partial responses, one with hepatocellular carcinoma and two with cutaneous melanoma. The paper covers the monotherapy dose-escalation part of the phase I ivuxolimab trial, which included N ≈ 57 patients. Of the 50 to 55 dose-escalation patients, hepatocellular carcinoma was present in around 20, melanoma in some 15, renal cell carcinoma in 9 and head and neck cancer in 9. Prior anti-PD-1, anti-PD-L1 or anti-CTLA-4 therapy was permitted, and approximately 40% of dose-escalation patients had received checkpoint inhibitors.

General conclusions and limits of the study: Clonal expansion of both CD4+ and CD8+ blood T cells was observed from baseline to week 6 at doses 0.1 to 3.0 mg/kg. Low levels of normalized T-cell clonal expansion were also shown by some nonresponding patients. The antigen specificity of the clonally expanded peripheral T cells was not determined. In the 0.1-3.0 mg/kg groups, partial responders had among the lowest normalized peripheral clonal expansion, particularly in CD8+ T cells. On average, CD8+ T cells showed more expanded clones than CD4+ T cells after ivuxolimab.

Patients with a history of autoimmune disease or receiving systemic immunosuppression were excluded from the trial. Peripheral blood for TCR sequencing was collected from all dose cohorts at baseline, on cycle 4 day 1, and on cycle 7 day 1. Samples came from an open-label, multicenter, first-in-human phase I dose-escalation trial of ivuxolimab. Adults with locally advanced or metastatic melanoma, renal cell, hepatocellular, or head and neck squamous cell carcinoma were enrolled in the trial. Before TCR sequencing, CD4+ T cells and CD8+ T cells from peripheral blood were sorted into separate populations. Including cysteine and phenylalanine, the CDR3 has 13 amino acids. Of all the DNA, just the CDR3 is kept, 39 bases in frame from base 1. From a lookup of the germline V gene, CDR1 and CDR2 are KGHSH and LQKENI. V is shortened by 6 bases, J by 4 bases, and the region joining them spans 11 bases. Genomic DNA was extracted from sorted cells for sequencing of the TCRbeta CDR3 region. The immunoSEQ Assay was used for sequencing of TCRbeta CDR3 regions. TCRdb obtained this table from immuneACCESS and retained in-frame rearrangements with V and J assigned. These tables miss some clones; where compared with another copy, unresolved V genes account for less than half of the shortfall, and the remainder is unexplained. This sample is represented by 65,000 to 90,000 clones; about 91% of them were singletons. Under 3% of the sample lies in the top ten.

The clonotype was recovered from an adult with an advanced solid tumor such as melanoma, head and neck, liver or kidney cancer. The chain is encoded by TRBV18 joined to TRBJ2-3; the D gene is unclear. The sequenced sample was CD4+ or CD8+ T cells sorted from blood, obtained in a trial of the OX40 agonist ivuxolimab. The DNA reads TGTGCCAGCTCCCAAAGTGTCCCAGATACGCAGTATTTT. Translated, it gives CASSQSVPDTQYF.